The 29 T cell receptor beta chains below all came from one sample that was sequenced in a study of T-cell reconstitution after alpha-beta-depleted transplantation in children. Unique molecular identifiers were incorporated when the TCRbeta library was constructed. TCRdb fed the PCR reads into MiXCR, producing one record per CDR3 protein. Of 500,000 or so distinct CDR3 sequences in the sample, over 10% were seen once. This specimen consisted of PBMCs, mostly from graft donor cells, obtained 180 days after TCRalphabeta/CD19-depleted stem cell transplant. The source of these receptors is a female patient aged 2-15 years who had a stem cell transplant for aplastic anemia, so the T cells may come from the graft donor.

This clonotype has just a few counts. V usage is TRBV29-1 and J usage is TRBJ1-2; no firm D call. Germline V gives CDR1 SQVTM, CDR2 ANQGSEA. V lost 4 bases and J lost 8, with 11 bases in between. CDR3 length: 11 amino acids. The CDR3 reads CSVALVEGYTF. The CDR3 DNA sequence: TGCAGCGTTGCCCTAGTGGAGGGCTACACCTTC.

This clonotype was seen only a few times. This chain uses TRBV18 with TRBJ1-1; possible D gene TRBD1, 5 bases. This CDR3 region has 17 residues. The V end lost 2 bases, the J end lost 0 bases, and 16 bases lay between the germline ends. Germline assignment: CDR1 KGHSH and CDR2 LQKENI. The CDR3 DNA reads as TGTGCCAGCTCACCAAGGCCAGGGCTATGGATGAACACTGAAGCTTTCTTT. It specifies CASSPRPGLWMNTEAFF. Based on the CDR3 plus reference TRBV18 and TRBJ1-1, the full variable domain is NAGVMQNPRHLVRRRGQEARLRCSPMKGHSHVYWYRQLPEEGLKFMVYLQKENIIDESGMPKERFSAEFPKEGPSILRIQQVVRGDSAAYFCASSPRPGLWMNTEAFFGQGTRLTVV.

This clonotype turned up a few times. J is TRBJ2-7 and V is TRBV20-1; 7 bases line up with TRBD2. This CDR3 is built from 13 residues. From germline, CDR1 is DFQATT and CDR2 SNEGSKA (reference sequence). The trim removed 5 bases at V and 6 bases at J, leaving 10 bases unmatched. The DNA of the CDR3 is TGCAGTGCTCGACCTAGCGGTAGATCCGAGCAGTACTTC. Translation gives CSARPSGRSEQYF.

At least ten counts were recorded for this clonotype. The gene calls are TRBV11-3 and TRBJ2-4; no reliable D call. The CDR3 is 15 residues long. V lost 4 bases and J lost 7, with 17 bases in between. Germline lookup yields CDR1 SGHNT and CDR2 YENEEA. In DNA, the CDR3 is TGTGCCAGCAGCTCCTATGGTGTGATGGGGAACATTCAGTACTTC. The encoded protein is CASSSYGVMGNIQYF.

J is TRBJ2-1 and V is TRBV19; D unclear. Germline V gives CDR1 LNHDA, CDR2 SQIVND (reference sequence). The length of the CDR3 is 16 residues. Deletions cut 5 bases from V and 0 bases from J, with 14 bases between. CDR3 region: CASSFQTVSSYNEQFF. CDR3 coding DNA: TGTGCCAGTAGTTTCCAGACTGTCAGCTCCTACAATGAGCAGTTCTTC.

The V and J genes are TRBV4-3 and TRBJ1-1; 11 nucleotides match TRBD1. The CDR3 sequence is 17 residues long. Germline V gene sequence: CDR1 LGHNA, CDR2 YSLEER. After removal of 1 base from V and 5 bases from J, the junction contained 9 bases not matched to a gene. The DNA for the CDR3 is TGCGCCAGCAGCCAAGTAGATGGACAGGGGGCGGGTACTGAAGCTTTCTTT. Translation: CASSQVDGQGAGTEAFF.

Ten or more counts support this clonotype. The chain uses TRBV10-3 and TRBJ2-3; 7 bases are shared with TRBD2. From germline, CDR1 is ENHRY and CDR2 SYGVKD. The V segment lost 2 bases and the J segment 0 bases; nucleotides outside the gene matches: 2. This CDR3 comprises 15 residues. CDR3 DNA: TGTGCCATCAGTGAGGGTAGCGGGAGCACAGATACGCAGTATTTT. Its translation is CAISEGSGSTDTQYF.

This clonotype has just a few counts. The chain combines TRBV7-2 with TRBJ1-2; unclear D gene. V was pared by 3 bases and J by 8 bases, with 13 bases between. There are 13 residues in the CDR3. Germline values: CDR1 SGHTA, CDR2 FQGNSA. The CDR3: CASSFLADLGYTF. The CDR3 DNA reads TGTGCCAGCAGCTTCCTGGCAGATTTGGGCTACACCTTC.

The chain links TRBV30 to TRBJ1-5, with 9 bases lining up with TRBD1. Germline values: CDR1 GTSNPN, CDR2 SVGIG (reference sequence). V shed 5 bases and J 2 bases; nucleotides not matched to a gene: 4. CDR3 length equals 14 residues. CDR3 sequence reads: CAWGQGQGNQPQHF. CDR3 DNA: TGTGCCTGGGGACAGGGGCAAGGCAATCAGCCCCAGCATTTT.

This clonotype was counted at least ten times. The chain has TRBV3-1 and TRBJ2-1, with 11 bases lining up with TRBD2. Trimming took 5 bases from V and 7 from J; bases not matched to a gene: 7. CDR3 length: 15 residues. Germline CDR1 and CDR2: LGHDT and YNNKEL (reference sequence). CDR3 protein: CASSGWASGRNEQFF. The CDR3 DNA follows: TGTGCCAGCAGCGGTTGGGCTAGCGGGAGGAATGAGCAGTTCTTC.

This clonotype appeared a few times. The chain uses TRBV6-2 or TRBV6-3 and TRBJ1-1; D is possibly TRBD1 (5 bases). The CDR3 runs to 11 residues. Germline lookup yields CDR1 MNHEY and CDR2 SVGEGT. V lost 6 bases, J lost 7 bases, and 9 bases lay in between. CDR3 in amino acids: CASRGRIEAFF. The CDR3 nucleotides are TGTGCCAGCAGGGGACGGATTGAAGCTTTCTTT.

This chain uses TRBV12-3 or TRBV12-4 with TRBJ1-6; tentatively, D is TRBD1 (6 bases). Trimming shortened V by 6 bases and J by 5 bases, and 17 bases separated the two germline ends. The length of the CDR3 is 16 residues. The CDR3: CASSPAWTANNSPLHF. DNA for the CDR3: TGTGCCAGCAGCCCGGCTTGGACAGCCAATAATTCACCCCTCCACTTT.

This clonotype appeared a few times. CDR3 sequence reads: CATSATGTEAFF. The CDR3 coding sequence is TGTGCCACGAGCGCGACAGGGACTGAAGCTTTCTTT. The chain combines TRBV19 with TRBJ1-1, with 7 nucleotides matching TRBD1. Germline lookup yields CDR1 LNHDA and CDR2 SQIVND (reference sequence). J gave up 5 bases and V 10 bases, and 7 bases lay outside the gene matches. The length of the CDR3 is 12 residues.

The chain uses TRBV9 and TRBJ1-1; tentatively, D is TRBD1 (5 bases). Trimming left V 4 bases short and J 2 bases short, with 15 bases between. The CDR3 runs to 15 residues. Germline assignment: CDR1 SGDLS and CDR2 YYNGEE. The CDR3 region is CASSPRDPDNTEAFF. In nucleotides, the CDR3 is TGTGCCAGCAGCCCCCGGGACCCTGACAACACTGAAGCTTTCTTT.

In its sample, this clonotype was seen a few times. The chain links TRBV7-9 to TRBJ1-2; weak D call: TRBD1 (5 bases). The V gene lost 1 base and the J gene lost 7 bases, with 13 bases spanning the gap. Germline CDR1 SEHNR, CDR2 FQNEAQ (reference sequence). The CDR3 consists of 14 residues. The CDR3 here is CASSLGLGDAGYTF. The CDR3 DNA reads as TGTGCCAGCAGCTTAGGATTGGGGGACGCTGGCTACACCTTC.

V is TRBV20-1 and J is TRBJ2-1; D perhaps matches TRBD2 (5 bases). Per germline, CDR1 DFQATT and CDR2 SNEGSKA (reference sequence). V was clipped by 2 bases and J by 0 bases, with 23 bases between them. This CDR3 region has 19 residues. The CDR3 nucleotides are TGCAGTGCTAGACCCCGGGGTACCCTTAACTCCGACTCCTACAATGAGCAGTTCTTC. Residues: CSARPRGTLNSDSYNEQFF.

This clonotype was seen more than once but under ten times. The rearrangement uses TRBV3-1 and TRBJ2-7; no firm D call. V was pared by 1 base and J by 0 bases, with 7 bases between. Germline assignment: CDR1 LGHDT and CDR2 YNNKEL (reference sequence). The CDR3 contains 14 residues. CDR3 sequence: CASSQGQVSYEQYF. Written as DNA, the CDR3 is TGTGCCAGCAGCCAAGGGCAGGTCTCCTACGAGCAGTACTTC.

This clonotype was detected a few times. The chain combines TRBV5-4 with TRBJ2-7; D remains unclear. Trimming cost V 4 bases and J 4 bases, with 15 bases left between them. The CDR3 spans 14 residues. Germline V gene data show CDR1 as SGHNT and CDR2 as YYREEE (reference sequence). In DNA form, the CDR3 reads TGTGCCAGCAGCCCTCCGGGCCGACTTTACGAGCAGTACTTC. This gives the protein CASSPPGRLYEQYF.

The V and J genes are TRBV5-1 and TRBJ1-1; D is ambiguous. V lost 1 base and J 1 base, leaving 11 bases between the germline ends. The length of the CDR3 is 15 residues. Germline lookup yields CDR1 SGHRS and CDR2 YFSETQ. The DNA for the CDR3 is TGCGCCAGCAGCTTGATAACGGTCGAGAACACTGAAGCTTTCTTT. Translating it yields CASSLITVENTEAFF.

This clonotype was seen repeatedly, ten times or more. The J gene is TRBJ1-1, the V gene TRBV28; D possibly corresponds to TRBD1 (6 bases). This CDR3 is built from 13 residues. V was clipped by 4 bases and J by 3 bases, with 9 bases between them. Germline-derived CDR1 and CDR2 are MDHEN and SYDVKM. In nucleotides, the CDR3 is TGTGCCAGCAGTTCAACAGGGTACACTGAAGCTTTCTTT. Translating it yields CASSSTGYTEAFF.

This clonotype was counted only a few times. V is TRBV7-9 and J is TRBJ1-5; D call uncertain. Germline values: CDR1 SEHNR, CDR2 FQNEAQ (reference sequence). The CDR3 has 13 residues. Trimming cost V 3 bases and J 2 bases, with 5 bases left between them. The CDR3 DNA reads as TGTGCCAGCAGCTTCCCCGGCAATCAGCCCCAGCATTTT. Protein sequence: CASSFPGNQPQHF. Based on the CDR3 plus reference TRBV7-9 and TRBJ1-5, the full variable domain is DTGVSQNPRHKITKRGQNVTFRCDPISEHNRLYWYRQTLGQGPEFLTYFQNEAQLEKSRLLSDRFSAERPKGSFSTLEIQRTEQGDSAMYLCASSFPGNQPQHFGDGTRLSIL.

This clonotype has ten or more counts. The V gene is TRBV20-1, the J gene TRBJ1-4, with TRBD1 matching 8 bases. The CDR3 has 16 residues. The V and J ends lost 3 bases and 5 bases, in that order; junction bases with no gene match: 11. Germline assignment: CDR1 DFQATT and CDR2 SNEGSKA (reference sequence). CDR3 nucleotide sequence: TGCAGTGCTAGTAGGGCAGGGGGCGGTTCGAATGAAAAACTGTTTTTT. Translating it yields CSASRAGGGSNEKLFF.

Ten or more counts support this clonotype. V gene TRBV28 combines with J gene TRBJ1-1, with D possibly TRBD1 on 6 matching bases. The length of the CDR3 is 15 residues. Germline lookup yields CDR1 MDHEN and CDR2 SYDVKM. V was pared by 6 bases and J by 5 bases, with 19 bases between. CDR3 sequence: CASRDGQGGGTEAFF. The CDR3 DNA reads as TGTGCCAGCAGAGACGGACAAGGGGGGGGTACTGAAGCTTTCTTT.

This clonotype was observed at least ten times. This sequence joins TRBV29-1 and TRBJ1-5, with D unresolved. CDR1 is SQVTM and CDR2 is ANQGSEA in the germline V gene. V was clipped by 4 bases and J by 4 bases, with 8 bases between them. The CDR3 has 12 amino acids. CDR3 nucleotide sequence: TGCAGCGTTGTCACGGGGAATCAGCCCCAGCATTTT. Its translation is CSVVTGNQPQHF. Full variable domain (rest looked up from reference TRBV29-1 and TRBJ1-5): SAVISQKPSRDICQRGTSLTIQCQVDSQVTMMFWYRQQPGQSLTLIATANQGSEATYESGFVIDKFPISRPNLTFSTLTVSNMSPEDSSIYLCSVVTGNQPQHFGDGTRLSIL.

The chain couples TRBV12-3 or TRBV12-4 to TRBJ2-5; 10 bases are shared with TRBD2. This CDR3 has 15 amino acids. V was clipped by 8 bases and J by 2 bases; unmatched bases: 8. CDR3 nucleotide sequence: TGTGCCAGCGGTGTGGGACTAGCGCAACAAGAGACCCAGTACTTC. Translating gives CASGVGLAQQETQYF.

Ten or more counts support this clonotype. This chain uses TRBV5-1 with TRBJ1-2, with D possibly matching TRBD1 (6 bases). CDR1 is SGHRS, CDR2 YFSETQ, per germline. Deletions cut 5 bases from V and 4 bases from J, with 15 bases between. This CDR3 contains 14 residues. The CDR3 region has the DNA TGCGCCAGCAGTCCAGGGGACGGCTCCTATGGCTACACCTTC. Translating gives CASSPGDGSYGYTF.

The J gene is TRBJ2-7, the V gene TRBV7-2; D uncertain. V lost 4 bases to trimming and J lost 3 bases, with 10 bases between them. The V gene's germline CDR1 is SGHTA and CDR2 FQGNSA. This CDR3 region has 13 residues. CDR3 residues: CASSSPSDYEQYF. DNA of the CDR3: TGTGCCAGCAGCTCCCCCTCCGACTACGAGCAGTACTTC.

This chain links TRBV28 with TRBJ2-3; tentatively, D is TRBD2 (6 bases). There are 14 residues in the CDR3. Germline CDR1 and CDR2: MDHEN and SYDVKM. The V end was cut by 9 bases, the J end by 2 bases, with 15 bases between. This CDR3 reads CASWRGPHTDTQYF. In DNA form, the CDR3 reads TGTGCCAGTTGGCGGGGACCACACACAGATACGCAGTATTTT.

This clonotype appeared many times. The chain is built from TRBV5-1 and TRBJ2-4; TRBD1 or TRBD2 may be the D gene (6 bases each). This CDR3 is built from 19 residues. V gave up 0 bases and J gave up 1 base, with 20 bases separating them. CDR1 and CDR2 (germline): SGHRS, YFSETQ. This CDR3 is CASSLVPGAGIAAKNIQYF. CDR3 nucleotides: TGCGCCAGCAGCTTGGTACCGGGGGCAGGGATTGCGGCCAAAAACATTCAGTACTTC.